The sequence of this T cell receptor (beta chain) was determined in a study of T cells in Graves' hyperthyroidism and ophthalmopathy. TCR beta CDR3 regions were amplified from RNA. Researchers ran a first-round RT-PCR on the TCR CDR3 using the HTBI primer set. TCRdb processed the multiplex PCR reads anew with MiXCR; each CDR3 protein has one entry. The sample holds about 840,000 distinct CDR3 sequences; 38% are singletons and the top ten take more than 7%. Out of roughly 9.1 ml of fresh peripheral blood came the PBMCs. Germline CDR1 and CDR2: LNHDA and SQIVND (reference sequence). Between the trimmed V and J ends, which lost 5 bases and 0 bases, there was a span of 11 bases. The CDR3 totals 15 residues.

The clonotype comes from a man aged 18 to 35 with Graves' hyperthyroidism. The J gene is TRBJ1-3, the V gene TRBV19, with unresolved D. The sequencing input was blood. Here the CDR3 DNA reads TGTGCCAGTAGTCCCGGGTCCTACTCTGGAAACACCATATATTTT. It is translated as CASSPGSYSGNTIYF.